What follows are 27 T cell receptor beta chains derived from one specimen sequenced in a study of post-analysis software for immune sequencing data. Their recognized antigens are unknown. Libraries were made from TCR beta cDNA, and they carried unique molecular identifiers. TCRdb independently ran MiXCR on the PCR reads; one entry per CDR3 protein. Of about 500,000 distinct CDR3 sequences listed, around 40% were seen once; the top ten hold 12%. Study findings and constraints: With TRBV5-6, TRBV5-1 and TRBV20-1 included, roughly five TRBV segments were more frequent in patients than in controls.

The sequencing sample was made of blood. Every receptor here comes from a girl aged 10 to 17 with multiple sclerosis.

The rearrangement uses TRBV5-1 and TRBJ2-2; 10 positions match TRBD2. CDR3 size: 18 residues. Per germline, CDR1 SGHRS and CDR2 YFSETQ. V lost 0 bases, J lost 4 bases, and 9 bases stayed unmatched. The CDR3 region is CASSLESSGRWVTGELFF. CDR3 nucleotide sequence: TGCGCCAGCAGCTTGGAGTCTAGCGGGAGATGGGTCACCGGGGAGCTGTTTTTT.

This clonotype occurred a few times. The genes are TRBV6-1 and TRBJ2-7, with 7 bases that match TRBD1. With 5 bases clipped from V and 7 bases from J, the junction kept 23 bases outside the gene matches. This CDR3 has 18 residues. The germline CDR1 and CDR2 sequences are MNHNS and SASEGT. For the CDR3, the DNA is TGTGCCAGCAGTACACGGAAACGACAGGGAACTACTACGGGGGAGCAGTACTTC. Protein: CASSTRKRQGTTTGEQYF.

The genes are TRBV5-1 and TRBJ2-7; TRBD2 matches 11 bases. V shed 3 bases and J 7 bases; nucleotides not matched to a gene: 18. Germline values: CDR1 SGHRS, CDR2 YFSETQ. The CDR3 sequence is 18 residues long. As DNA, the CDR3 is TGCGCCAGCAGCTCCGGACTTGATAAACTAGCGGGAGTTGGAGAGCAGTACTTC. Translation: CASSSGLDKLAGVGEQYF.

This clonotype was counted between two and nine times. The chain has TRBV7-2 and TRBJ2-5, with D possibly matching TRBD2 (6 bases). Looked up from germline, CDR1 is SGHTA and CDR2 is FQGNSA. V lost 3 bases and J lost 5, with 13 bases in between. The CDR3 extends over 14 amino acids. In nucleotides, the CDR3 is TGTGCCAGCAGCTTGTTACGGGAGTACGAGACCCAGTACTTC. This translates into CASSLLREYETQYF.

This clonotype was observed a few times. This could be a read error, since a much larger clone is one nucleotide away. V usage is TRBV12-3 or TRBV12-4 and J usage is TRBJ2-7; D remains unclear. This CDR3 comprises 13 residues. The CDR3: CVSSQQRYREQYF. DNA for the CDR3: TGTGTCAGCAGTCAGCAACGTTACCGGGAGCAGTACTTC.

J is TRBJ2-5 and V is TRBV7-2; a weak D match, TRBD2 (6 bases). TRBJ2-7 matches the DNA end more closely, so the J call is doubtful. The CDR3 extends over 13 amino acids. CDR1 SGHTA and CDR2 FQGNSA come from the germline V gene. CDR3 coding DNA: TGTGCCAGCAGCTTAGAGGAGGGGAACGAGCAGTACTTC. Amino acid sequence: CASSLEEGNEQYF.

This clonotype came up a few times. The V gene is TRBV2, the J gene TRBJ2-5; 8 bases map to TRBD1. Germline CDR1 reads SNHLY; CDR2 reads FYNNEI. The V segment lost 8 bases and the J segment 1 base; nucleotides outside the gene matches: 6. This CDR3 is built from 14 residues. The CDR3 sequence: CASEDRGTQETQYF. CDR3 sequence (DNA): TGTGCCAGCGAAGACAGGGGTACCCAAGAGACCCAGTACTTC.

This clonotype was seen ten or more times. J is TRBJ2-4 and V is TRBV5-5; D remains unclear. V was clipped by 1 base and J by 0 bases, with 5 bases between them. The V gene's germline CDR1 is SGHKS and CDR2 YYEKEE (reference sequence). The CDR3 has 14 amino acids. The CDR3 is CASSLPLAKNIQYF. CDR3 nucleotides: TGTGCCAGCAGCTTGCCGCTAGCCAAAAACATTCAGTACTTC.

The V gene is TRBV28, the J gene TRBJ2-5; D is tentatively TRBD1 or TRBD2 (5 bases each). The J call may not be correct, given that the DNA end is closer to TRBJ2-7. The CDR3 spans 17 residues. Germline V gene sequence: CDR1 MDHEN, CDR2 SYDVKM. The DNA of the CDR3 is TGTGCCACAGAAGAAGGCTACCGGGGCGTTCTTTCCCACGAGCAGTACTTC. It yields the protein CATEEGYRGVLSHEQYF.

The chain employs TRBV12-3 or TRBV12-4 and TRBJ2-4; 9 nucleotides line up with TRBD2. The last part of the DNA fits TRBJ2-7 better; the J call may be wrong. The CDR3 is made up of 14 amino acids. CDR3 loop: CASSKSSGIYEQYF. CDR3 bases: TGTGCCAGCAGCAAATCTAGCGGGATTTACGAGCAGTACTTC.

This clonotype was counted only a few times. The chain combines TRBV20-1 with TRBJ1-2; 9 nucleotides agree with TRBD1. The CDR3 runs to 18 residues. Trimming removed 6 bases from V and 4 bases from J; junction bases left unmatched: 21. Germline-derived CDR1 and CDR2 are DFQATT and SNEGSKA (reference sequence). CDR3 nucleotides: TGCAGTGCCCCCGTAACCCCGGGACAGGGTCCCCTAGGCTATGGCTACACCTTC. It yields the protein CSAPVTPGQGPLGYGYTF.

This clonotype has only one observation. The chain recombines TRBV7-9 with TRBJ1-1; TRBD1 aligns across 8 bases. V lost 5 bases to trimming and J lost 0 bases; unmatched junction nucleotides: 5. The CDR3 spans 15 residues. Germline loops: CDR1 SEHNR, CDR2 FQNEAQ (reference sequence). CDR3 amino acids: CASSTRQGMNTEAFF. The CDR3, as DNA: TGTGCCAGCAGCACCCGACAGGGGATGAACACTGAAGCTTTCTTT.

The chain recombines TRBV7-9 with TRBJ2-5, with D perhaps assigned TRBD1 or TRBD2 (5 bases each). The germline CDR1 and CDR2 sequences are SEHNR and FQNEAQ (reference sequence). There are 14 residues in the CDR3. Deletions cut 3 bases from V and 1 base from J, with 9 bases between. CDR3: CASSFGGIQETQYF. In DNA, the CDR3 is TGTGCCAGCAGCTTTGGGGGAATCCAAGAGACCCAGTACTTC.

The V call is TRBV12-3 or TRBV12-4, the J call TRBJ1-5, with D perhaps matching TRBD1 (5 bases). The V end was cut by 0 bases, the J end by 6 bases, with 12 bases between. The CDR3 spans 15 residues. For the CDR3, the DNA is TGTGCCAGCAGTTTAGCCCCAGGGCAGAGTCAGCCCCAGCATTTT. Amino acid sequence: CASSLAPGQSQPQHF.

The chain employs TRBV5-1 and TRBJ1-6, with 8 bases matching TRBD1. The V gene end was trimmed by 3 bases and the J gene end by 5 bases; junction bases not matched to a gene: 1. The CDR3 runs to 14 residues. Germline V gene sequence: CDR1 SGHRS, CDR2 YFSETQ. CDR3 loop: CASSSTGDNSPLHF. In nucleotides, the CDR3 is TGCGCCAGCAGCTCGACAGGGGATAATTCACCCCTCCACTTT.

The chain uses TRBV4-1 and TRBJ2-7; 7 bases align to TRBD1. Germline V gene sequence: CDR1 MGHRA, CDR2 YSYEKL. This CDR3 region has 14 residues. The V and J ends lost 2 bases and 6 bases, in that order; junction bases with no gene match: 7. CDR3 bases: TGCGCCAGCAGCCAATCAACAGGGGTGGGCGAGCAGTACTTC. Translating it yields CASSQSTGVGEQYF.

This clonotype was observed a handful of times. The chain uses TRBV20-1 and TRBJ1-1, with no clear D. Germline V gene sequence: CDR1 DFQATT, CDR2 SNEGSKA (reference sequence). Deletions cut 5 bases from V and 4 bases from J, with 14 bases between. There are 13 residues in the CDR3. The CDR3 bases are TGCAGTGCTCATAAAGGAGAGGGCACTGAAGCTTTCTTT. This encodes CSAHKGEGTEAFF.

This clonotype was counted between two and nine times. The V call is TRBV7-6, the J call TRBJ1-5; D uncertain. There are 13 residues in the CDR3. Germline V CDR1 and CDR2: SGHVS, FNYEAQ. V gave up 5 bases and J gave up 4 bases, with 9 bases separating them. The CDR3 DNA follows: TGTGCCAGCAGCCAACGGGCGAATCAGCCCCAGCATTTT. Protein: CASSQRANQPQHF.

The rearrangement links TRBV20-1 to TRBJ1-5; the match to TRBD1 covers 9 bases. Germline values: CDR1 DFQATT, CDR2 SNEGSKA (reference sequence). Losses at the gene ends were 0 bases for V and 6 bases for J; bases not matched to a gene: 3. The CDR3 length is 14 residues. The CDR3 region has the DNA TGCAGTGCTAGAGATGGGACAGGGCCTCAGCCCCAGCATTTT. This codes for CSARDGTGPQPQHF.

The chain employs TRBV7-2 and TRBJ2-5, with no clear D. The CDR3 is 13 residues long. In germline, CDR1 is SGHTA, CDR2 FQGNSA. V was pared by 1 base and J by 3 bases, with 6 bases between. For the CDR3, the DNA is TGTGCCAGCAGCTTAGGGGTGAAAGAGACCCAGTACTTC. Protein product: CASSLGVKETQYF.

The rearrangement links TRBV20-1 to TRBJ2-1; D call uncertain. This CDR3 has 12 residues. V lost 1 base to trimming and J lost 9 bases, with 10 bases between them. In germline, CDR1 is DFQATT, CDR2 SNEGSKA (reference sequence). The CDR3 reads CSARAQPTEQFF. The CDR3 coding sequence is TGCAGTGCTAGAGCCCAGCCCACTGAGCAGTTCTTC.

This clonotype was observed once. A read error is possible here, since a much larger clone lies one base away. This sequence joins TRBV27 and TRBJ1-1; TRBD1 is a possible D gene (5 bases). Looked up from germline, CDR1 is MNHEY and CDR2 is SMNVEV (reference sequence). Between the trimmed V and J ends, which lost 6 bases and 2 bases, there was a span of 13 bases. The CDR3 spans 14 residues. Written as DNA, the CDR3 is TGTGCCAGCAGAGTCCGGGGCAGTAACACTGAAGCTTTCTTT. This translates into CASRVRGSNTEAFF.

The chain employs TRBV5-5 and TRBJ2-7; D may be TRBD1 (5 bases). The J call may be in error: the DNA end matches TRBJ2-5 better. Germline V gene lookup returns CDR1 SGHKS and CDR2 YYEKEE (reference sequence). The CDR3 covers 14 residues. For the CDR3, the DNA is TGTGCCAGCAGCTTCCCCAGGGTGGCAGAGACCCAGTACTTC. Its protein is CASSFPRVAETQYF.

The chain links TRBV5-1 to TRBJ2-3, with no clear D. Trimming took 5 bases from V and 6 from J, leaving 10 bases between them. The germline V gene encodes CDR1 SGHRS and CDR2 YFSETQ. The CDR3 contains 12 residues. In DNA form, the CDR3 reads TGCGCCAGCAGTGGAGCAATCGATACGCAGTATTTT. This translates into CASSGAIDTQYF.

This chain connects TRBV27 to TRBJ2-7; the D is unclear. The germline V gene has CDR1 MNHEY and CDR2 SMNVEV (reference sequence). The ends were cut back, 6 bases at V and 12 bases at J, with 18 bases in the middle. This CDR3 is 12 amino acids long. CDR3 nucleotide sequence: TGTGCCAGCAGCCCCCAGCACGGCCCTGGGTACTTC. It is translated as CASSPQHGPGYF.

This chain joins TRBV29-1 and TRBJ1-2; 7 bases match TRBD1. V was pared by 7 bases and J by 7 bases, with 6 bases of the junction left unmatched. CDR3 length equals 11 residues. From germline, CDR1 is SQVTM and CDR2 ANQGSEA. For the CDR3, the DNA is TGCAGCGCCGGACAGGCTTGTGGCTACACCTTC. Translating it yields CSAGQACGYTF.

This clonotype was found a few times. The genes are TRBV6-2 or TRBV6-3 and TRBJ2-7, with unresolved D. Germline lookup yields CDR1 MNHEY and CDR2 SVGEGT. Trimming shortened V by 5 bases and J by 4 bases, and 6 bases separated the two germline ends. The CDR3 spans 11 residues. As DNA, the CDR3 is TGTGCCAGCAGTACCGCGTACGAGCAGTACTTC. Translation gives CASSTAYEQYF.